This T cell receptor (beta chain) is from a study of molecular identifiers for immune sequencing clone quantification. Study-level background: Split five ways in replicates, RNA from around 20,000 or 99,000 naive CD8 cells had four portions sequenced. Study observations and caveats: Beyond 20 RNA copies, clones held over 98% of effector molecules, compared with under 1% in naive cells.

This clonotype was observed a handful of times. Its antigen is unknown. TCRdb reprocessed the PCR reads with MiXCR, giving one entry per CDR3 protein. The sample includes under 650,000 distinct CDR3 sequences, about 20% of them seen just once. This CDR3 is built from 15 residues. Per germline, CDR1 SGHDT and CDR2 YYEEEE. J was trimmed by 10 bases and V by 1 base; bases with no gene match: 9. Sequencing input: naive CD8+ T cells from blood, with Jurkat cell RNA spiked in. Subset in this sample: FACS-sorted CD8+CD4-CCR7+CD45RA+ naive T cells. The clonotype comes from a human donor in good health. Some libraries in this study had Jurkat cell RNA spiked in. The chain employs TRBV5-6 and TRBJ1-4, with 8 bases that match TRBD1. CDR3 region: CASSLSSDREGKLFF. The CDR3, as DNA: TGTGCCAGCAGCTTGTCTTCGGACAGGGAGGGAAAACTGTTTTTT.